The source of this T cell receptor (beta chain) is a study of CD8 T cells in ankylosing spondylitis. Findings of the study overall: Among TCR beta sequences, a motif of under ten highly homologous variants appeared characteristic of ankylosing spondylitis blood. With a CD8+ phenotype, disease-linked clones were relatively rare in peripheral blood. In reactive arthritis synovial fluid and blood, some motif variants had been reported before.

Generation of TCR beta libraries employed quantitative 5'-RACE incorporating molecular barcodes. TCRdb independently ran MiXCR on the 5' RACE reads; one entry per CDR3 protein. Of 800,000 to 900,000 distinct CDR3 sequences listed, 12% are singletons. This CDR3 spans 15 amino acids. The trim removed 0 bases at V and 6 bases at J, leaving 4 bases unmatched. CDR1 and CDR2 (germline): SGHRS, YFSETQ. This clonotype was picked up a small number of times. Its antigen is as yet unknown. Input material: blood, either unsorted or a sorted T cell fraction (not recorded which). This sequence was found in a male donor with ankylosing spondylitis. The chain employs TRBV5-1 and TRBJ2-1, with 9 bases fitting TRBD2. The CDR3 is CASSLDGGRGNEQFF. For the CDR3, the DNA is TGCGCCAGCAGCTTGGATGGCGGGAGGGGCAATGAGCAGTTCTTC.